A single sample is the source of the 5 T cell receptor beta chains below, sequenced in a study of CD8 T cell repertoires and HIV-1 epitope variants. Sequencing was performed with immunoSEQ multiplex PCR; in TCRdb, only in-frame clones are kept and a portion is missing. The sample has about 95,000 clones, roughly 81% seen once; the top ten hold around 25%. Material: uncultured baseline CD8+ T cells from peripheral blood mononuclear cells (PBMCs). The receptors derive from a male donor with HIV.

This clone was detected a few times. This sequence joins TRBV5-1 and TRBJ2-7; D may correspond to TRBD1 or TRBD2 (5 bases each). V was shortened by 1 base and J by 2 bases, with 10 bases between the two germline ends. Per germline, CDR1 SGHRS and CDR2 YFSETQ. The CDR3 covers 14 residues. The CDR3: CASSLLGRTYEQYF. In DNA form, the CDR3 reads TGCGCCAGCAGCTTGTTGGGACGGACCTACGAGCAGTACTTC.

The sample holds many counts of this clone. The rearrangement uses TRBV9 and TRBJ2-5; D is unresolved. The CDR3 runs to 15 residues. V lost 4 bases to trimming and J lost 1 base, with 14 bases between them. Germline V gene sequence: CDR1 SGDLS, CDR2 YYNGEE. The CDR3 coding sequence is TGTGCCAGCAGCACCAGTGGCGTAACCCAAGAGACCCAGTACTTC. It codes for CASSTSGVTQETQYF. Filled out from reference TRBV9 and TRBJ2-5, the complete variable domain reads DSGVTQTPKHLITATGQRVTLRCSPRSGDLSVYWYQQSLDQGLQFLIQYYNGEERAKGNILERFSAQQFPDLHSELNLSSLELGDSALYFCASSTSGVTQETQYFGPGTRLLVL.

This clone was recorded a few times. The rearrangement joins TRBV21-1 to TRBJ2-5; the table gives TRBD2 as D, unverified against the DNA. TRBV21-1 has pseudogene status. CDR3 length: 15 amino acids. CDR3 nucleotide sequence: TGTGCCAGCAGCTCCGCCGGGATAGATCAAGAGACCCAGTACTTC. Its translation: CASSSAGIDQETQYF.

The chain recombines TRBV5-6 with TRBJ1-6; no clear D gene. The V gene's germline CDR1 is SGHDT and CDR2 YYEEEE. CDR3 length: 16 residues. Trimming stripped 1 base from V and 0 bases from J, with 8 bases between. CDR3 in amino acids: CASSLTGNSYNSPLHF. CDR3 bases: TGTGCCAGCAGCTTGACCGGTAACTCCTATAATTCACCCCTCCACTTT. Supplemented by reference TRBV5-6 and TRBJ1-6, the full variable domain reads DAGVTQSPTHLIKTRGQQVTLRCSPKSGHDTVSWYQQALGQGPQFIFQYYEEEERQRGNFPDRFSGHQFPNYSSELNVNALLLGDSALYLCASSLTGNSYNSPLHFGNGTRLTVT.

This clone was observed a few times. This chain joins TRBV28 and TRBJ2-7; 7 bases are shared with TRBD1. Per germline, CDR1 MDHEN and CDR2 SYDVKM. Trimming took 5 bases from V and 3 from J; bases not matched to a gene: 13. CDR3 size: 16 residues. The CDR3 loop reads CASSGDSLAWFYEQYF. For the CDR3, the DNA is TGTGCCAGCAGTGGGGACAGCCTAGCTTGGTTCTACGAGCAGTACTTC.